This T cell receptor beta chain was found in a study of T cell changes during pregnancy in multiple sclerosis. Germline V gene sequence: CDR1 SGHRS, CDR2 YFSETQ. Trimming took 3 bases from V and 8 from J; bases not matched to a gene: 5. There are 13 residues in the CDR3. The protocol was immunoSEQ multiplex PCR, while the TCRdb copy is restricted to in-frame clones and leaves out a portion. The sample gives 30,000 to 40,000 clones, about 92% of which show up once; around 8% is in the top ten. V gene TRBV5-1 combines with J gene TRBJ1-1; 9 nucleotides align to TRBD1. This sequence was found in a female donor with multiple sclerosis, enrolled in a pregnancy study. The source material was CD8+ T cells from peripheral blood mononuclear cells, sampled in the third trimester of pregnancy. The CDR3 sequence: CASSSPGTGEAFF. In DNA, the CDR3 is TGCGCCAGCAGCTCGCCCGGGACAGGGGAAGCTTTCTTT.